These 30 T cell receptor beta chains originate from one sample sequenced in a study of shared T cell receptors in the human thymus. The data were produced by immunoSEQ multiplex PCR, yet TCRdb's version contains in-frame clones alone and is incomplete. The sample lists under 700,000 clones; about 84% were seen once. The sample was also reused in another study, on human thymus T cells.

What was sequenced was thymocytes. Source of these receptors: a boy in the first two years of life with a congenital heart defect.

This chain's CDR3 is CASRFPRHQNTEAFF. For the CDR3, the DNA is TGTGCCAGCAGATTTCCCAGACATCAGAACACTGAAGCTTTCTTT. The gene calls are TRBV28 and TRBJ1-1, with D uncertain. This CDR3 is 15 amino acids long. Trimming took 6 bases from V and 1 from J, leaving 15 bases between them. Germline CDR1 and CDR2: MDHEN and SYDVKM.

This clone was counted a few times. The CDR3 nucleotides read TGTGCCAGCAGCTTTCAGTGGGAGGGCCCCATCAATGAGCAGTTCTTC. It translates to CASSFQWEGPINEQFF. The chain carries TRBV5-4 and TRBJ2-1; 7 nucleotides align to TRBD2. The CDR3 is 16 amino acids. CDR1 is SGHNT, CDR2 YYREEE, per germline (reference sequence). The V segment lost 2 bases and the J segment 6 bases; nucleotides outside the gene matches: 11. Full variable domain (rest looked up from reference TRBV5-4 and TRBJ2-1): ETGVTQSPTHLIKTRGQQVTLRCSSQSGHNTVSWYQQALGQGPQFIFQYYREEENGRGNFPPRFSGLQFPNYSSELNVNALELDDSALYLCASSFQWEGPINEQFFGPGTRLTVL.

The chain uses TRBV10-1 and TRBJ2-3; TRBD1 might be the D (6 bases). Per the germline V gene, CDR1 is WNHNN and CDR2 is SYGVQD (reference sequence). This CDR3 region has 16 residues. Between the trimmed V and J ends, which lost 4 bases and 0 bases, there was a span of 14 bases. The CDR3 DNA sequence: TGCGCCAGCAGTGGTTCTACGGACAGAAGCACAGATACGCAGTATTTT. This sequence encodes CASSGSTDRSTDTQYF.

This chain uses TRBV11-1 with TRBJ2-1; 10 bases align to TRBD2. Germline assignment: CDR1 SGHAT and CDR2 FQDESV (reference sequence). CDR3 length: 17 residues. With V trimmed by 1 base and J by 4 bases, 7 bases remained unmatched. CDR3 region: CASSLDPSGRTYNEQFF. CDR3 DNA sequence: TGTGCCAGCAGCTTAGACCCTAGCGGGAGAACGTACAATGAGCAGTTCTTC. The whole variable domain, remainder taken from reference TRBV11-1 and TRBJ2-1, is EAEVAQSPRYKITEKSQAVAFWCDPISGHATLYWYRQILGQGPELLVQFQDESVVDDSQLPKDRFSAERLKGVDSTLKIQPAELGDSAMYLCASSLDPSGRTYNEQFFGPGTRLTVL.

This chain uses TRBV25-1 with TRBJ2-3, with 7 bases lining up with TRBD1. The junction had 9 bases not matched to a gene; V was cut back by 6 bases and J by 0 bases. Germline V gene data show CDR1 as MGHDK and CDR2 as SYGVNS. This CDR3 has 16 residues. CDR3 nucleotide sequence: TGTGCCAGCAGGGGGGACAGCCCTTCTAGCACAGATACGCAGTATTTT. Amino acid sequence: CASRGDSPSSTDTQYF.

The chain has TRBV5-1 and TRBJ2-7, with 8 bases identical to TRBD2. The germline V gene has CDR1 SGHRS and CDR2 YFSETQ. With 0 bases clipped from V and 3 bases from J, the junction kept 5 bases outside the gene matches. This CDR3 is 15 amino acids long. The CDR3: CASSLGGRLNYEQYF. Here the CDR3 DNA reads TGCGCCAGCAGCTTGGGCGGGAGGCTGAACTACGAGCAGTACTTC.

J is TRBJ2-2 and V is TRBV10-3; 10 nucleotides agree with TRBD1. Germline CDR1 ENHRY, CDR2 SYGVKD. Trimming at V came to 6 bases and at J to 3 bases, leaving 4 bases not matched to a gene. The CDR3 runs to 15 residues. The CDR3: CAISRDRGDTGELFF. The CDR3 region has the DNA TGTGCCATCAGCCGGGACAGGGGTGACACCGGGGAGCTGTTTTTT.

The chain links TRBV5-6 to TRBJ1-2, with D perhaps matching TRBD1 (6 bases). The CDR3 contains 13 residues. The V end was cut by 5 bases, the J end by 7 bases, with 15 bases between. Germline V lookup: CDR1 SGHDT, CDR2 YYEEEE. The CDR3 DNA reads TGTGCCAGCAGATCCACAGGGTCGTTTGGCTACACCTTC. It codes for CASRSTGSFGYTF.

For the CDR3, the DNA is TGTGCCAGCGGGCGAACTGAAGCTTTCTTT. This translates into CASGRTEAFF. The chain carries TRBV6-5 and TRBJ1-1; D not resolved. CDR1 and CDR2 (germline): MNHEY, SVGAGI. Trimming stripped 8 bases from V and 5 bases from J, with 6 bases between. The CDR3 is 10 amino acids.

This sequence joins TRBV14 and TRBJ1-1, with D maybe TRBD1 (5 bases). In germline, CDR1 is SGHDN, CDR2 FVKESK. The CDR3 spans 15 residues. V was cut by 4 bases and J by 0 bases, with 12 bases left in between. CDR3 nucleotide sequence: TGTGCCAGCAGCCCCTCGTGGGGCCTGAACACTGAAGCTTTCTTT. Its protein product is CASSPSWGLNTEAFF.

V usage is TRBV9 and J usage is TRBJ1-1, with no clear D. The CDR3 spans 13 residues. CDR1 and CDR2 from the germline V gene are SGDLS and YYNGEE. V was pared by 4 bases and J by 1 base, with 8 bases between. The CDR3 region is CASSPLWNTEAFF. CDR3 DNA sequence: TGTGCCAGCAGCCCCCTTTGGAACACTGAAGCTTTCTTT.

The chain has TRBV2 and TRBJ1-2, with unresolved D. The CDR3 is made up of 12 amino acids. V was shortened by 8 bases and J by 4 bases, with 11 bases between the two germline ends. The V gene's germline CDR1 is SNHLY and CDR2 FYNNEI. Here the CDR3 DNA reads TGTGCCAGCCCGTGGGGAGGCTATGGCTACACCTTC. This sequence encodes CASPWGGYGYTF.

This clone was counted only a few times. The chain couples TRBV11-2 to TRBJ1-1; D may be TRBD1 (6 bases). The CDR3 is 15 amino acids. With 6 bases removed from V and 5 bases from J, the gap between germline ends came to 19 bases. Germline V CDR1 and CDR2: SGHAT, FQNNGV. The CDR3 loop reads CASRPPGDLKTEAFF. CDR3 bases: TGTGCCAGCAGGCCTCCAGGGGACCTAAAGACTGAAGCTTTCTTT.

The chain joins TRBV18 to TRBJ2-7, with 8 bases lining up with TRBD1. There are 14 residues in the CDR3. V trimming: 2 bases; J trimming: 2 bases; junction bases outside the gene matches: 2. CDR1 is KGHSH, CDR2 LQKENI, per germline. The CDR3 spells CASSPADRAYEQYF. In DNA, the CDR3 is TGTGCCAGCTCACCAGCGGACAGGGCCTACGAGCAGTACTTC.

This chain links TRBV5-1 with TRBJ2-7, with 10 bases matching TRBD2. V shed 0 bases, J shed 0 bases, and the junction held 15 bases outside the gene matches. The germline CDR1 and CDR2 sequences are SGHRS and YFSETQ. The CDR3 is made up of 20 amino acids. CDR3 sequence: CASSLVAHSTSGAFSYEQYF. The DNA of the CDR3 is TGCGCCAGCAGCTTGGTGGCCCACTCTACTAGCGGGGCGTTCTCCTACGAGCAGTACTTC. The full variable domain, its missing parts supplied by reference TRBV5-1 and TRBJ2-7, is KAGVTQTPRYLIKTRGQQVTLSCSPISGHRSVSWYQQTPGQGLQFLFEYFSETQRNKGNFPGRFSGRQFSNSRSEMNVSTLELGDSALYLCASSLVAHSTSGAFSYEQYFGPGTRLTVT.

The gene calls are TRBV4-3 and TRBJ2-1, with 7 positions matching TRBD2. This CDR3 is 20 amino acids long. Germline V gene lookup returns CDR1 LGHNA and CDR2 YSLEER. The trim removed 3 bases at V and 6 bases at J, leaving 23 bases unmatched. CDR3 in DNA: TGCGCCAGCAGCCACCAATTCCGGCCCCGGGAGGCTCTGACCCTCAATGAGCAGTTCTTC. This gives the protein CASSHQFRPREALTLNEQFF.

The CDR3 DNA follows: TGTGCCAGCAGCTTGGTACGGGAGGGCCCCCACGAGCAGTACTTC. Translated, it gives CASSLVREGPHEQYF. This sequence joins TRBV5-4 and TRBJ2-7; 8 bases agree with TRBD2. Germline V gene data show CDR1 as SGHNT and CDR2 as YYREEE (reference sequence). Germline trimming cut 0 bases from V and 5 bases from J; bases unmatched to any gene: 7. The CDR3 sequence is 15 residues long.

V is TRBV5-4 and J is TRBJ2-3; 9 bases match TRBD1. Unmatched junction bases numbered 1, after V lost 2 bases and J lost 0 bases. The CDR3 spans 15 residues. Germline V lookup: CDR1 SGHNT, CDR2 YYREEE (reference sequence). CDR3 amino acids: CASSFGTGSTDTQYF. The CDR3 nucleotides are TGTGCCAGCAGCTTTGGGACAGGGAGCACAGATACGCAGTATTTT. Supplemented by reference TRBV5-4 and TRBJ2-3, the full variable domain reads ETGVTQSPTHLIKTRGQQVTLRCSSQSGHNTVSWYQQALGQGPQFIFQYYREEENGRGNFPPRFSGLQFPNYSSELNVNALELDDSALYLCASSFGTGSTDTQYFGPGTRLTVL.

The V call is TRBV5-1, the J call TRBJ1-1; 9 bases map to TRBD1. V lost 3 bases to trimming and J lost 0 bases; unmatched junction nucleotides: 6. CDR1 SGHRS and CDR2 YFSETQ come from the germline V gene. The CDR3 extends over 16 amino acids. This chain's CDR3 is CASSSNRGPMNTEAFF. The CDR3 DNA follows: TGCGCCAGCAGCTCAAACAGGGGGCCCATGAACACTGAAGCTTTCTTT.

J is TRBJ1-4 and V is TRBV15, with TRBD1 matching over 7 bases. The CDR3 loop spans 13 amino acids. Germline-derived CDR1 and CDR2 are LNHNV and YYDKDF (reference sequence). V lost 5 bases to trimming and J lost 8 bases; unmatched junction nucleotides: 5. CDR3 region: CATSGHRGEKLFF. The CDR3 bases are TGTGCCACCAGCGGCCACAGGGGCGAAAAACTGTTTTTT.

CDR3 sequence reads: CASSQGQGRAKNIQYF. The CDR3 bases are TGCGCCAGCAGCCAGGGACAGGGGAGGGCCAAAAACATTCAGTACTTC. This chain joins TRBV4-3 and TRBJ2-4; TRBD1 agrees at 10 bases. Germline V lookup: CDR1 LGHNA, CDR2 YSLEER. This CDR3 region has 16 residues. After removal of 3 bases from V and 1 base from J, the junction contained 3 bases not matched to a gene.

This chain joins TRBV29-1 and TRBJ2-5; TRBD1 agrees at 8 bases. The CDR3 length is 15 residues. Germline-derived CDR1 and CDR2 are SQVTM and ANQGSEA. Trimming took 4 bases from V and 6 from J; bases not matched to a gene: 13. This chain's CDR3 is CSVGAGGGPSQTQYF. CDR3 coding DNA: TGCAGCGTTGGTGCAGGGGGCGGCCCTTCTCAGACCCAGTACTTC.

The CDR3 DNA reads TGCGCCAGCAGCCAAGAAGGGCGCGGGGGAGTGAACACTGAAGCTTTCTTT. Encoded protein: CASSQEGRGGVNTEAFF. J is TRBJ1-1 and V is TRBV4-3, with a possible D match to TRBD1 (5 bases). This CDR3 has 17 amino acids. Germline V gene sequence: CDR1 LGHNA, CDR2 YSLEER. V lost 0 bases and J lost 0, with 14 bases in between.

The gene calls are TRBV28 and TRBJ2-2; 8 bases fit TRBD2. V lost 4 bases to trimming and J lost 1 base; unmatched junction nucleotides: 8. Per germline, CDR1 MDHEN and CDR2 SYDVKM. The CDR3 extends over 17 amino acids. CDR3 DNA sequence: TGTGCCAGCAGTTGGGTCCGCGGGGGGATGAACACCGGGGAGCTGTTTTTT. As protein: CASSWVRGGMNTGELFF.

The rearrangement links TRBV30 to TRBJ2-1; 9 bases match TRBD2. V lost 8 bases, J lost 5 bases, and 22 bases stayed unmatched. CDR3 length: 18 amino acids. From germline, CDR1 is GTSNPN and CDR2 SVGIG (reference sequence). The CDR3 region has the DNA TGTGCCGCCCCACCCGGAGGCGGGAGGGCTTCGGTCGACAATGAGCAGTTCTTC. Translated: CAAPPGGGRASVDNEQFF.

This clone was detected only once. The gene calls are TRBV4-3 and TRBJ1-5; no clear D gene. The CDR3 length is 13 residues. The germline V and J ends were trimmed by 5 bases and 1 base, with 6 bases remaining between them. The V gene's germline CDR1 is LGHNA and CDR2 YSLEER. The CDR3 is CASSARSNQPQHF. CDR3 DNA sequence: TGCGCCAGCAGCGCACGGAGCAATCAGCCCCAGCATTTT.

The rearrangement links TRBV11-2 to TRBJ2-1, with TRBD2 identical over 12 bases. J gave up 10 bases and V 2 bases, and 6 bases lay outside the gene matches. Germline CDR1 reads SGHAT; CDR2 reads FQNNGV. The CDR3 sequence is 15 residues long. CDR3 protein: CASSLRTSGTREQFF. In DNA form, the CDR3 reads TGTGCCAGCAGCTTAAGGACTAGCGGGACCAGGGAGCAGTTCTTC.

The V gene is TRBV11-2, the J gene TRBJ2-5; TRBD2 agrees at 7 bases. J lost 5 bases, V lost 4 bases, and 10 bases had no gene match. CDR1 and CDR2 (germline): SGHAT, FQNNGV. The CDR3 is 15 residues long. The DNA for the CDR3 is TGTGCCAGCAGCTGTCAATGGGGGGGTTTGGAGACCCAGTACTTC. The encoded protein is CASSCQWGGLETQYF. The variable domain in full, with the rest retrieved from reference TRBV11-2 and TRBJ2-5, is EAGVAQSPRYKIIEKRQSVAFWCNPISGHATLYWYQQILGQGPKLLIQFQNNGVVDDSQLPKDRFSAERLKGVDSTLKIQPAKLEDSAVYLCASSCQWGGLETQYFGPGTRLLVL.

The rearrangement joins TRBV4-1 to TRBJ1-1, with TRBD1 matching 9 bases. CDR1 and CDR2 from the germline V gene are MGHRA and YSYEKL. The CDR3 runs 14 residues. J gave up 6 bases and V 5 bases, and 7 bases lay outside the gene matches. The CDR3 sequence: CASSIIQGASEAFF. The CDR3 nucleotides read TGCGCCAGCAGCATAATACAGGGGGCTTCTGAAGCTTTCTTT.

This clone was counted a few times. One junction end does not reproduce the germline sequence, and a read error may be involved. CDR3 protein: CASSRGLAGVSSWVF. CDR3 sequence (DNA): TGCGCCAGCAGCCGTGGACTAGCGGGAGTTAGTAGTTGGGTCTTC. The V and J genes are TRBV4-1 and TRBJ2-1; 13 nucleotides line up with TRBD2. The CDR3 has 15 residues. Germline V CDR1 and CDR2: MGHRA, YSYEKL.